This T cell receptor (beta chain) was identified during a study of shared clonotypes between healthy human individuals. This CDR3 spans 15 amino acids. Germline V CDR1 and CDR2: WNHNN, SYGVQD (reference sequence). The junction had 4 bases not matched to a gene; V was cut back by 0 bases and J by 7 bases. The table came from immunoSEQ multiplex PCR; TCRdb's copy has only in-frame clones and leaves some out. The sample includes approximately 740,000 clones, around 67% seen only once; the top ten take approximately 1.8%. The TCR sequence derives from a young woman in good health. The chain carries TRBV10-1 and TRBJ2-1; 9 positions agree with TRBD2. What was sequenced was memory CD4+ T cells sorted from blood. Subset indicated: CD45RA-negative fraction. The CDR3 DNA reads TGCGCCAGCAGTGAGTCGTCTAGCGGGAAAAATGAGCAGTTCTTC. It translates to CASSESSSGKNEQFF.